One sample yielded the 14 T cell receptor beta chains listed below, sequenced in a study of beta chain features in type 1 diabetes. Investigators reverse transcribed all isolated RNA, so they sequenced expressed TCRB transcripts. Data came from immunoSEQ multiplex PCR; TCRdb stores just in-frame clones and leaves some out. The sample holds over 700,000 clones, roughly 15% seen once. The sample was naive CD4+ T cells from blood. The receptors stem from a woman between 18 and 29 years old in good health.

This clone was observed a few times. The CDR3 protein is CSATRGITQYF. In nucleotides, the CDR3 is TGCAGTGCTACCCGGGGAATTACGCAGTATTTT. V usage is TRBV20-1 and J usage is TRBJ2-3; the D gene is possibly TRBD2 (5 bases). Germline-derived CDR1 and CDR2 are DFQATT and SNEGSKA (reference sequence). CDR3 length: 11 residues. V gave up 4 bases and J gave up 8 bases, with 10 bases separating them.

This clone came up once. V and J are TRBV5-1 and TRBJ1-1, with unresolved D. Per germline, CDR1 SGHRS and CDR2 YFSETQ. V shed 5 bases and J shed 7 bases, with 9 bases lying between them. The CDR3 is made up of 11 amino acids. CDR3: CASRLNDEAFF. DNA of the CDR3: TGCGCCAGCAGACTCAATGATGAAGCTTTCTTT.

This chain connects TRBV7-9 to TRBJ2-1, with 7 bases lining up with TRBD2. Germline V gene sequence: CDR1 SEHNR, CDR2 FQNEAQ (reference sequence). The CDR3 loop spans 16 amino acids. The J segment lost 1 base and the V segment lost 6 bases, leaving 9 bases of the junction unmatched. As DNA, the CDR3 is TGTGCCAGCAGATGGGAGGGAGGGCCTTCCTACAATGAGCAGTTCTTC. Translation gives CASRWEGGPSYNEQFF. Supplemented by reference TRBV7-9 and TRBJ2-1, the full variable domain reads DTGVSQNPRHKITKRGQNVTFRCDPISEHNRLYWYRQTLGQGPEFLTYFQNEAQLEKSRLLSDRFSAERPKGSFSTLEIQRTEQGDSAMYLCASRWEGGPSYNEQFFGPGTRLTVL.

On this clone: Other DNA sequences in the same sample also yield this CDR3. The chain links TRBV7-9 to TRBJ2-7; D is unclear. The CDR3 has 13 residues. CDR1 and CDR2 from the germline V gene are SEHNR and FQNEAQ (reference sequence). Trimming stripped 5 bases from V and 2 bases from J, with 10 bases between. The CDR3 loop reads CASSPPGAYEQYF. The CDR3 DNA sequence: TGTGCCAGCAGCCCCCCGGGCGCCTACGAGCAGTACTTC. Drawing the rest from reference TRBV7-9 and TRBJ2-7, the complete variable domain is DTGVSQNPRHKITKRGQNVTFRCDPISEHNRLYWYRQTLGQGPEFLTYFQNEAQLEKSRLLSDRFSAERPKGSFSTLEIQRTEQGDSAMYLCASSPPGAYEQYFGPGTRLTVT.

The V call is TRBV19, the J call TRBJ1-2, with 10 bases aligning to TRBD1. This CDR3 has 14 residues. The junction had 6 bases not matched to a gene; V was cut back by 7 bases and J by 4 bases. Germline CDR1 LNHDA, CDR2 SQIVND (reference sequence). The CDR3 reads CASTPGQGFYGYTF. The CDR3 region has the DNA TGTGCCAGTACCCCGGGACAGGGGTTCTATGGCTACACCTTC. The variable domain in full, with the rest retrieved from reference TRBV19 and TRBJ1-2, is DGGITQSPKYLFRKEGQNVTLSCEQNLNHDAMYWYRQDPGQGLRLIYYSQIVNDFQKGDIAEGYSVSREKKESFPLTVTSAQKNPTAFYLCASTPGQGFYGYTFGSGTRLTVV.

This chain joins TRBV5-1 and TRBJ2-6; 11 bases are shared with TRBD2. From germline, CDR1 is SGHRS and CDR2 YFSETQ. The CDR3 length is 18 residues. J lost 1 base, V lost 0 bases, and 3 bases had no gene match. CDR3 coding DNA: TGCGCCAGCAGCTTGGTGGTAGCGGGAGGGTCTGGGGCCAACGTCCTGACTTTC. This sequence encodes CASSLVVAGGSGANVLTF.

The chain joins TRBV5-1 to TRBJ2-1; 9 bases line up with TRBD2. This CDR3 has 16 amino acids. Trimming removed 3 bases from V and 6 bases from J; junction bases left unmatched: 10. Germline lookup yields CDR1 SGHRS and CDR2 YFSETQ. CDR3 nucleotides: TGCGCCAGCAGCTCCAAAGCGGGAGGCACTACCAATGAGCAGTTCTTC. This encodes CASSSKAGGTTNEQFF.

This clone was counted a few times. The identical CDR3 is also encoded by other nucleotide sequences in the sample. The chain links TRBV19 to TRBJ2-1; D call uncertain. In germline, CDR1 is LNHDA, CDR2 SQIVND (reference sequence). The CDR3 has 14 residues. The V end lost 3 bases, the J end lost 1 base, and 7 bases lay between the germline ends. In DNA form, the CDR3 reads TGTGCCAGTAGTATTCAACGATCCTACAATGAGCAGTTCTTC. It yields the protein CASSIQRSYNEQFF.

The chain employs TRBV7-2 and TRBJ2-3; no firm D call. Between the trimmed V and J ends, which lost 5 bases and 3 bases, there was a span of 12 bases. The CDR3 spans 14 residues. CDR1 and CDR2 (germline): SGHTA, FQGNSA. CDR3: CASSRSLRTDTQYF. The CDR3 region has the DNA TGTGCCAGCAGCCGATCGCTAAGAACAGATACGCAGTATTTT.

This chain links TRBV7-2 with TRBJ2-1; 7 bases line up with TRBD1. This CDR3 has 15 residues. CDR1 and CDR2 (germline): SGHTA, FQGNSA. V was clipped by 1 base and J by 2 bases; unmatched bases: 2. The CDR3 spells CASSLVGTAYNEQFF. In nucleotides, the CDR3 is TGTGCCAGCAGCTTAGTGGGGACAGCCTACAATGAGCAGTTCTTC.

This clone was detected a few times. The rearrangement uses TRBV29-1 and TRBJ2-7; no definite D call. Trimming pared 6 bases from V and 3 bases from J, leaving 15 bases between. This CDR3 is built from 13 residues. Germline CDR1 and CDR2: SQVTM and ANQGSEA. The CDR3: CSVENQEGYEQYF. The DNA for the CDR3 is TGCAGCGTAGAAAACCAGGAAGGCTACGAGCAGTACTTC.

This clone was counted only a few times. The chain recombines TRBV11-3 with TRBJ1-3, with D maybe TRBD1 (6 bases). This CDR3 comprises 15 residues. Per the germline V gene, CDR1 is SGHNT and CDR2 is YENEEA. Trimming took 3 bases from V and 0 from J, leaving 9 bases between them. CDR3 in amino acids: CASSLDSDSGNTIYF. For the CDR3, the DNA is TGTGCCAGCAGCTTGGACAGCGACTCTGGAAACACCATATATTTT. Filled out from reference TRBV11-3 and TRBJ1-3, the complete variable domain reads EAGVVQSPRYKIIEKKQPVAFWCNPISGHNTLYWYLQNLGQGPELLIRYENEEAVDDSQLPKDRFSAERLKGVDSTLKIQPAELGDSAVYLCASSLDSDSGNTIYFGEGSWLTVV.

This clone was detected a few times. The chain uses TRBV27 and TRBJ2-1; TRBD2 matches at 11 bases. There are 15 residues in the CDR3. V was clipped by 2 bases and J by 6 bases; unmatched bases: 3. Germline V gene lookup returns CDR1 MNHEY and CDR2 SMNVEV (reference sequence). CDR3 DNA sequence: TGTGCCAGCAGTTTAAATAGCGGGAGGGCCAATGAGCAGTTCTTC. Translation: CASSLNSGRANEQFF.

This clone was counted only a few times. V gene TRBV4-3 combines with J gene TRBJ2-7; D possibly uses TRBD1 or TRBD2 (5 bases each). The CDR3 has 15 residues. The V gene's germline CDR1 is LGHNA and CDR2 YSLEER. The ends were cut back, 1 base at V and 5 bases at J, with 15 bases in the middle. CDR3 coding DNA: TGCGCCAGCAGCCAAGTATATGGGGGTAGAGACGAGCAGTACTTC. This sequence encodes CASSQVYGGRDEQYF.